The clone carrying this T cell receptor beta chain came up a few times. The target antigen is unknown. This entry is derived from a study of T cells after yellow fever vaccination. Points from the study as a whole: A weaker but faster secondary response was observed, peaking on day 5 versus 15. Contaminants from the bulk population, in the form of abundant clonotypes, could be found in FACS-sorted repertoires.

TCRdb re-called the 5' RACE reads through MiXCR, storing one row per CDR3 protein. The sample shows about 370,000 distinct CDR3 sequences, about 9.9% of them seen only once. This CDR3 has 12 residues. The V end was cut by 3 bases, the J end by 7 bases, with 13 bases between. Looked up from germline, CDR1 is SQVTM and CDR2 is ANQGSEA. The chain is built from TRBV29-1 and TRBJ2-7, with D hard to call. This specimen was PBMCs, taken on the day of the first yellow fever vaccination. This clonotype was sampled from a man aged 18-30 years who received the YFV17D yellow fever vaccine. CDR3 in DNA: TGCAGCGTTGAGGTCGGTGTGTGGGAGCAGTACTTC. Translated, it gives CSVEVGVWEQYF.